This TCR beta chain was identified in a study of cytotoxic CD8 clonotypes in ibrutinib-treated CLL. Study-wide context: The response samples were taken once patients had been treated for a median of approximately twelve months, range 6 to 36. General study results and limits: Few clonotypes were public, and these shrank or held steady under treatment.

In the case of this clone: The antigen is not known.

TCR beta libraries used 2 to 2.5 micrograms of genomic DNA from cryopreserved PBMCs. Sequenced by immunoSEQ multiplex PCR; TCRdb stores in-frame clones only, minus some. The top ten hold under 2.5% of the sample, which has under 200,000 clones, around 84% seen once. Losses at the gene ends were 1 base for V and 5 bases for J; bases not matched to a gene: 8. The CDR3 totals 17 residues. The V gene's germline CDR1 is SNHLY and CDR2 FYNNEI. V usage is TRBV2 and J usage is TRBJ2-3, with 11 positions matching TRBD2. This receptor was obtained from a human donor with chronic lymphocytic leukemia. Here the sequenced sample was PBMCs, taken after 12 months of ibrutinib treatment. This CDR3 is CASSEGLAGGTGDTQYF. The CDR3 DNA sequence: TGTGCCAGCAGTGAAGGGCTAGCGGGGGGTACTGGAGATACGCAGTATTTT.